What follows are 10 T cell receptor beta chains derived from one specimen sequenced in a study of CD8+CD57+ T cells in acquired aplastic anemia. The template for TCR beta VDJ and CDR3 sequence profiling was genomic DNA. MiXCR, run by TCRdb on the reads, gives a single entry per CDR3 protein. The table has 260,000 or so distinct CDR3 sequences, approximately 79% seen once; the top ten hold less than 50%. It was patients with CD8+CD57+ cell expansion by flow cytometry who were chosen for sequencing. Source material: sorted CD4+, CD8+, or CD8+CD57+ T cells (not recorded which) from PBMCs. These receptors originate from a human donor with aplastic anemia.

As concerns this clonotype: Since the CDR3 does not end with the conserved phenylalanine or tryptophan, this likely comes from a read error. V gene TRBV24-1 combines with J gene TRBJ2-1; a possible D gene is TRBD2 (7 bases). CDR3 length equals 14 residues. Germline assignment: CDR1 KGHDR and CDR2 SFDVKD. The CDR3 region has the DNA TGTGCCATCAGTGTGGGTAGGGGGGGGGCTGAGCAGTTCACC. It specifies CAISVGRGGAEQFT.

The chain employs TRBV7-9 and TRBJ2-5; 9 nucleotides agree with TRBD2. Trimming cost V 3 bases and J 5 bases; bases outside gene matches: 16. The CDR3 extends over 18 amino acids. CDR1 SEHNR and CDR2 FQNEAQ come from the germline V gene (reference sequence). The CDR3, as DNA: TGTGCCAGCAGCTTTCAAAGAAGCGGGGGGAGAACGGGGGAGACCCAGTACTTC. Translated: CASSFQRSGGRTGETQYF.

The count of this clonotype is one. The junction departs from the called germline gene at one end, perhaps through a read error. The gene calls are TRBV7-8 and TRBJ2-3; possible D gene TRBD1, 5 bases. This CDR3 is built from 14 residues. Germline V CDR1 and CDR2: SGHVS, FQNEAQ. CDR3 bases: TGTGCCAGCAGCGTAGGGGCAGATACGCAGAATTTTGGCTTT. Translation gives CASSVGADTQNFGF. Looking up the rest from reference TRBV7-8 and TRBJ2-3 gives the full variable domain: GAGVSQSPRYKVAKRGQDVALRCDPISGHVSLFWYQQALGQGPEFLTYFQNEAQLDKSGLPSDRFFAERPEGSVSTLKIQRTQQEDSAVYLCASSVGADTQNFGFGPGTRLTVL.

V gene TRBV7-2 combines with J gene TRBJ1-2; no clear D gene. V lost 4 bases and J lost 10, with 25 bases in between. The CDR3 spans 16 residues. The germline CDR1 and CDR2 sequences are SGHTA and FQGNSA. The CDR3 loop reads CASSWGKGSNYDYYTF. CDR3 bases: TGTGCCAGCAGCTGGGGAAAGGGCTCAAACTATGATTACTACACCTTC.

The chain recombines TRBV24-1 with TRBJ1-1; possibly TRBD1 for D (5 bases). Germline CDR1 is KGHDR and CDR2 is SFDVKD. Trimming took 9 bases from V and 8 from J, leaving 21 bases between them. CDR3 length: 14 amino acids. The CDR3 region has the DNA TGTGCCACCTGTGCATCGGGCGAAGAGGGGGAAGCTTTCTTT. Its protein product is CATCASGEEGEAFF.

In the case of this clonotype: Likely a read error: the CDR3 ends without its conserved phenylalanine or tryptophan. No DNA is shown, since the ends of the CDR3 on it are uncertain; the CDR3 is the one TCRdb lists. This sequence joins TRBV7-9 and TRBJ2-3. 13 amino acids form the CDR3, both terminal residues included. The V gene's germline CDR1 is SEHNR and CDR2 FQNEAQ (reference sequence). The CDR3 loop is CASGYDRTDTKYS.

A remark on this clonotype: Lacking the conserved final phenylalanine or tryptophan, this CDR3 likely reflects a read error. The DNA is left out, because the CDR3 cannot be placed on it with certainty; the CDR3 is given as TCRdb lists it. This chain links TRBV9 with TRBJ2-3; TRBD1, the table's D call, was not compared with the DNA. Germline assignment: CDR1 SGDLS and CDR2 YYNGEE. The CDR3 is 13 amino acids in total, end residues counted. CDR3 sequence: CASGKSRRDRLPV.

The chain is built from TRBV7-9 and TRBJ1-1; D gene uncertain. The ends were cut back, 1 base at V and 7 bases at J, with 16 bases in the middle. Per the germline V gene, CDR1 is SEHNR and CDR2 is FQNEAQ (reference sequence). This CDR3 has 15 amino acids. In DNA, the CDR3 is TGTGCCAGCAGCTTAGATCGAAGCGGGAGGAGTGAAGCTTTCTTT. Protein product: CASSLDRSGRSEAFF.

With regard to this clonotype: At one boundary the junction diverges from the germline segment, which might be a read error. The CDR3 region is CSSRDGGRTLKHF. Written as DNA, the CDR3 is TGTTCCAGTAGGGACGGGGGTAGAACACTGAAGCATTTT. V gene TRBV7-3 combines with J gene TRBJ2-3, with a tentative D call TRBD2 (6 bases). This CDR3 has 13 amino acids. Germline V CDR1 and CDR2: SGHTA, FQGTGA.

This clonotype was seen more than once but under ten times. Lacking the conserved final phenylalanine or tryptophan, this CDR3 likely reflects a read error. No DNA is shown, since the ends of the CDR3 on it are uncertain; the CDR3 is the one TCRdb lists. The rearrangement uses TRBV6-5 and TRBJ1-2. Germline-derived CDR1 and CDR2 are MNHEY and SVGAGI. The length of the CDR3 is 11 amino acids, counting both ends. The CDR3 reads CASSSRTGTSV.